This record covers a single T cell receptor beta chain. The CDR3 extends over 13 amino acids. Per the germline V gene, CDR1 is SGHRS and CDR2 is YFSETQ. The germline V and J ends were trimmed by 0 bases and 6 bases, with 7 bases remaining between them. The donors were in the approximately 120-subject validation cohort; that cohort was separate from the roughly 700-subject first cohort. The record originates from a study of cytomegalovirus exposure and HLA in healthy donors. At the level of the study: It was reported in a later analysis that the same platform had been used for the 100 to 150 validation repertoires as for the roughly 700 first-cohort repertoires.

Data came from immunoSEQ multiplex PCR; TCRdb stores just in-frame clones and leaves some out. The sample consists of about 57,000 clones, more than 80% of them appearing once. Specimen: PBMCs. The clonotype originates from a young woman in good health and CMV-seronegative. The chain links TRBV5-1 to TRBJ1-5; no clear D gene. CDR3 nucleotides: TGCGCCAGCAGCTTGGGTGCTAGTCAGCCCCAGCATTTT. Residues: CASSLGASQPQHF. The whole variable domain, filled in from reference TRBV5-1 and TRBJ1-5, reads KAGVTQTPRYLIKTRGQQVTLSCSPISGHRSVSWYQQTPGQGLQFLFEYFSETQRNKGNFPGRFSGRQFSNSRSEMNVSTLELGDSALYLCASSLGASQPQHFGDGTRLSIL.